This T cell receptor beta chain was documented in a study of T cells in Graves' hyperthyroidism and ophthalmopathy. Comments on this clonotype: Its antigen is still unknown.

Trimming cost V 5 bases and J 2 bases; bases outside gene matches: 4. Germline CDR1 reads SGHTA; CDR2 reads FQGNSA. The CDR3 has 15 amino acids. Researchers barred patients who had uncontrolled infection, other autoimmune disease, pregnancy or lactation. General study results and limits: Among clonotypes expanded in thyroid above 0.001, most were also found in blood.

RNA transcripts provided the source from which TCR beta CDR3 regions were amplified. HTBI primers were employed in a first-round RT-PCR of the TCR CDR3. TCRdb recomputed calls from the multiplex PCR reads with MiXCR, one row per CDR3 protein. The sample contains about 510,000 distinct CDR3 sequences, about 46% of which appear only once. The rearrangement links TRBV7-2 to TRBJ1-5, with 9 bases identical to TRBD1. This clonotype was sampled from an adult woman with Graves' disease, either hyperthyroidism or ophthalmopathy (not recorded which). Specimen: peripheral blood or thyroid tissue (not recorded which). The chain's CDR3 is CASSTRTGGNQPQHF. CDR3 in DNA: TGTGCCAGCAGCACCCGGACAGGGGGCAATCAGCCCCAGCATTTT.